The 32 T cell receptor beta chains in this list originate from one sample, sequenced in a study of cytomegalovirus exposure and HLA in healthy donors. The PCR used 60 Vbeta and 13 Jbeta primers. This table comes from immunoSEQ multiplex PCR, and its TCRdb copy is limited to in-frame clones, with some not included. In the table there are around 260,000 clones, 75% to 90% of which are singletons. Sequenced material: PBMCs. Every receptor here comes from a girl aged 2-10 years in good health and CMV-seronegative.

This rearrangement joins TRBV19 to TRBJ2-1; TRBD2 aligns across 14 bases. The CDR3 runs to 19 residues. Looked up from germline, CDR1 is LNHDA and CDR2 is SQIVND (reference sequence). V lost 5 bases, J lost 0 bases, and 9 bases stayed unmatched. The DNA of the CDR3 is TGTGCCAGTAGTTCAGGACTAGCGGGAGGCTTTAACTCCTACAATGAGCAGTTCTTC. Encoded protein: CASSSGLAGGFNSYNEQFF.

V is TRBV6-1 and J is TRBJ1-2, with 10 bases matching TRBD1. The V gene end was trimmed by 7 bases and the J gene end by 8 bases; junction bases not matched to a gene: 7. The CDR3 spans 13 residues. Germline CDR1 and CDR2: MNHNS and SASEGT. This CDR3 reads CASTGTGVGGYTF. CDR3 nucleotides: TGTGCCAGCACCGGGACAGGGGTCGGCGGCTACACCTTC.

This clone came up once. The chain recombines TRBV4-1 with TRBJ2-1; D might be TRBD2 (7 bases). Looked up from germline, CDR1 is MGHRA and CDR2 is YSYEKL. V lost 0 bases to trimming and J lost 3 bases, with 21 bases between them. The CDR3 extends over 19 amino acids. The DNA for the CDR3 is TGCGCCAGCAGCCAAGATGCTGGGGGCCCGGGCGGGAGCTACAATGAGCAGTTCTTC. Translating gives CASSQDAGGPGGSYNEQFF.

The V and J genes are TRBV6-6 and TRBJ2-3, with TRBD2 identical over 10 bases. V was clipped by 6 bases and J by 0 bases; unmatched bases: 6. CDR3 length equals 16 residues. Germline V gene sequence: CDR1 MNHNY, CDR2 SVGAGI (reference sequence). Written as DNA, the CDR3 is TGTGCCAGCAGGGCCCTAGCGGGAGTTAGCACAGATACGCAGTATTTT. It codes for CASRALAGVSTDTQYF.

The chain has TRBV27 and TRBJ2-7; 12 nucleotides match TRBD2. CDR1 MNHEY and CDR2 SMNVEV come from the germline V gene (reference sequence). CDR3 length: 14 residues. J gave up 7 bases and V 6 bases, and 7 bases lay outside the gene matches. The CDR3 region has the DNA TGTGCCAGCAGCCGCACCGGGACTAGCGGGGAGCAGTACTTC. Amino acid sequence: CASSRTGTSGEQYF.

The chain recombines TRBV20-1 with TRBJ2-4, with D unclear. V lost 5 bases to trimming and J lost 13 bases, with 12 bases between them. Germline V gives CDR1 DFQATT, CDR2 SNEGSKA (reference sequence). CDR3 length equals 10 residues. CDR3 sequence: CSAAIDGQYF. In nucleotides, the CDR3 is TGCAGTGCTGCGATTGACGGGCAGTACTTC.

The chain carries TRBV4-2 and TRBJ1-3, with D uncertain. Germline V CDR1 and CDR2: LGHNA, YNFKEQ. The CDR3 extends over 15 amino acids. V dropped 0 bases and J dropped 0 bases, with 6 bases sitting between them. CDR3 loop: CASSQDIRSGNTIYF. CDR3 in DNA: TGTGCCAGCAGCCAAGATATCCGCTCTGGAAACACCATATATTTT.

V gene TRBV4-2 combines with J gene TRBJ2-5; TRBD1 matches at 9 bases. With the DNA end fitting TRBJ2-7 better, the J assignment may be wrong. The CDR3 consists of 15 residues. Per the germline V gene, CDR1 is LGHNA and CDR2 is YNFKEQ. Written as DNA, the CDR3 is TGTGCCAGCAGCCAAGAGAGGGACAGGGCCTACGAGCAGTACTTC. This codes for CASSQERDRAYEQYF.

The chain links TRBV19 to TRBJ2-1; possible D gene TRBD1, 6 bases. The CDR3 loop spans 16 amino acids. Germline CDR1 is LNHDA and CDR2 is SQIVND (reference sequence). Trimming took 5 bases from V and 2 from J, leaving 16 bases between them. The CDR3 DNA reads TGTGCCAGTAGTGCCGGACCGACAGGCACCTACAATGAGCAGTTCTTC. This codes for CASSAGPTGTYNEQFF.

In nucleotides, the CDR3 is TGTGCCAGCAGCCCCCCGGGTCAGCCCCAGCATTTT. It specifies CASSPPGQPQHF. The V call is TRBV7-9, the J call TRBJ1-5, with D hard to call. Looked up from germline, CDR1 is SEHNR and CDR2 is FQNEAQ (reference sequence). This CDR3 has 12 amino acids. The V end lost 5 bases, the J end lost 6 bases, and 8 bases lay between the germline ends.

The chain uses TRBV27 and TRBJ1-1, with D perhaps matching TRBD1 (5 bases). With 5 bases removed from V and 3 bases from J, the gap between germline ends came to 16 bases. Germline V gene lookup returns CDR1 MNHEY and CDR2 SMNVEV (reference sequence). This CDR3 is built from 15 residues. In DNA form, the CDR3 reads TGTGCCAGCAGTACTCCAGACATGGGGCACACTGAAGCTTTCTTT. Translating gives CASSTPDMGHTEAFF.

This rearrangement joins TRBV4-1 to TRBJ2-3; the match to TRBD2 covers 10 bases. The CDR3 covers 15 residues. Germline V CDR1 and CDR2: MGHRA, YSYEKL. The ends lost 4 bases at V and 2 bases at J; junction bases unmatched: 3. In nucleotides, the CDR3 is TGCGCCAGCAGCCTACTAGCGGGACCCACAGATACGCAGTATTTT. Translating it yields CASSLLAGPTDTQYF.

The chain links TRBV19 to TRBJ1-5, with 7 bases fitting TRBD1. The CDR3 spans 16 residues. Germline lookup yields CDR1 LNHDA and CDR2 SQIVND (reference sequence). Losses at the gene ends were 4 bases for V and 6 bases for J; bases not matched to a gene: 12. This CDR3 is CASSTGTASTGQPQHF. The CDR3 DNA reads as TGTGCCAGTAGTACAGGGACAGCTTCAACGGGTCAGCCCCAGCATTTT.

V and J are TRBV25-1 and TRBJ1-1; perhaps TRBD1 as D (5 bases). The germline V gene encodes CDR1 MGHDK and CDR2 SYGVNS. This CDR3 region has 14 residues. The V and J ends lost 6 bases and 3 bases respectively, with 14 bases between them. The CDR3 nucleotides read TGTGCCAGCAGGCAAAGCGGGGCCGACACTGAAGCTTTCTTT. The encoded protein is CASRQSGADTEAFF.

The chain couples TRBV27 to TRBJ2-7; 7 bases fit TRBD2. This CDR3 contains 13 residues. The junction had 1 base not matched to a gene; V was cut back by 2 bases and J by 3 bases. Germline lookup yields CDR1 MNHEY and CDR2 SMNVEV (reference sequence). CDR3 sequence (DNA): TGTGCCAGCAGTTTAGGGGGGGGCTACGAGCAGTACTTC. It translates to CASSLGGGYEQYF.

The J gene is TRBJ1-2, the V gene TRBV19, with a tentative D call TRBD1 (6 bases). The V end lost 9 bases, the J end lost 6 bases, and 17 bases lay between the germline ends. Germline V lookup: CDR1 LNHDA, CDR2 SQIVND (reference sequence). The CDR3 extends over 13 amino acids. In nucleotides, the CDR3 is TGTGCCAGCCGGGCAGGGGTTACCCATGGCTACACCTTC. It encodes CASRAGVTHGYTF.

V gene TRBV10-2 combines with J gene TRBJ2-5; TRBD2 matches 14 bases. The CDR3 extends over 14 amino acids. Germline values: CDR1 WSHSY, CDR2 SAAADI. The V and J ends lost 8 bases and 11 bases, in that order; junction bases with no gene match: 10. The CDR3 spells CASSGLAGVREQYF. The CDR3 DNA sequence: TGCGCCAGCTCGGGACTAGCGGGAGTGAGAGAGCAGTACTTC.

The genes are TRBV28 and TRBJ2-7; 7 positions match TRBD1. The CDR3 is made up of 16 amino acids. Losses at the gene ends were 3 bases for V and 3 bases for J; bases not matched to a gene: 11. Germline V gene lookup returns CDR1 MDHEN and CDR2 SYDVKM. CDR3 residues: CASSLGDGDSYYEQYF. In DNA form, the CDR3 reads TGTGCCAGCAGTTTGGGGGACGGGGACAGTTACTACGAGCAGTACTTC. Based on the CDR3 plus reference TRBV28 and TRBJ2-7, the full variable domain is DVKVTQSSRYLVKRTGEKVFLECVQDMDHENMFWYRQDPGLGLRLIYFSYDVKMKEKGDIPEGYSVSREKKERFSLILESASTNQTSMYLCASSLGDGDSYYEQYFGPGTRLTVT.

The V and J genes are TRBV4-1 and TRBJ1-4; D gene unclear. Per the germline V gene, CDR1 is MGHRA and CDR2 is YSYEKL. The CDR3 spans 15 residues. With 1 base removed from V and 5 bases from J, the gap between germline ends came to 11 bases. The CDR3 here is CASSQVGRGNEKLFF. In DNA form, the CDR3 reads TGCGCCAGCAGCCAAGTCGGGCGGGGAAATGAAAAACTGTTTTTT.

V and J are TRBV19 and TRBJ2-7; 7 bases match TRBD1. V dropped 5 bases and J dropped 3; count of bases not matched to a gene: 7. The CDR3 sequence is 14 residues long. In germline, CDR1 is LNHDA, CDR2 SQIVND (reference sequence). The CDR3 reads CASSLRDSGYEQYF. In DNA form, the CDR3 reads TGTGCCAGTAGTCTTCGGGACAGCGGCTACGAGCAGTACTTC.

The V and J genes are TRBV4-1 and TRBJ1-5, with TRBD1 matching over 8 bases. J gave up 7 bases and V 0 bases, and 5 bases lay outside the gene matches. The CDR3 is made up of 15 amino acids. Germline CDR1 is MGHRA and CDR2 is YSYEKL. CDR3 coding DNA: TGCGCCAGCAGCCAAGAAGACAGGGGAAGCCAGCCCCAGCATTTT. It encodes CASSQEDRGSQPQHF.

The chain carries TRBV5-6 and TRBJ1-2, with D possibly matching TRBD1 (5 bases). Germline assignment: CDR1 SGHDT and CDR2 YYEEEE. CDR3 length: 15 amino acids. The ends were cut back, 0 bases at V and 6 bases at J, with 15 bases in the middle. This CDR3 reads CASSLELGIGDGYTF. DNA of the CDR3: TGTGCCAGCAGCTTGGAACTTGGGATAGGGGATGGCTACACCTTC.

V is TRBV30 and J is TRBJ1-5; weak D call: TRBD1 (6 bases). CDR1 and CDR2 from the germline V gene are GTSNPN and SVGIG (reference sequence). This CDR3 spans 13 amino acids. Trimming left V 3 bases short and J 3 bases short, with 9 bases between. CDR3 DNA: TGTGCCTGGAGCGACAGGCTCAATCAGCCCCAGCATTTT. Its translation is CAWSDRLNQPQHF.

The chain combines TRBV10-2 with TRBJ2-7; 7 bases match TRBD1. This CDR3 is built from 16 residues. The V and J ends lost 4 bases and 3 bases, in that order; junction bases with no gene match: 12. From germline, CDR1 is WSHSY and CDR2 SAAADI. For the CDR3, the DNA is TGCGCCAGCAGTGCCATAACTCGGGACAGCCTCTACGAGCAGTACTTC. Translated, it gives CASSAITRDSLYEQYF.

The chain recombines TRBV29-1 with TRBJ2-1, with a weak D call TRBD1 (5 bases). The ends were cut back, 6 bases at V and 5 bases at J, with 14 bases in the middle. There are 13 residues in the CDR3. In germline, CDR1 is SQVTM, CDR2 ANQGSEA. The CDR3 DNA reads as TGCAGCGTCGACGTTTTAGGGGACAATGAGCAGTTCTTC. Encoded protein: CSVDVLGDNEQFF.

As DNA, the CDR3 is TGCGCCAGCAGCCTGTACTATTTTGGGACAGCGAACACCGGGGAGCTGTTTTTT. Protein sequence: CASSLYYFGTANTGELFF. The genes are TRBV5-1 and TRBJ2-2; 7 bases are shared with TRBD1. The V gene's germline CDR1 is SGHRS and CDR2 YFSETQ. The CDR3 is 18 residues long. J gave up 0 bases and V 4 bases, and 12 bases lay outside the gene matches.

The rearrangement uses TRBV5-5 and TRBJ2-3, with 9 bases identical to TRBD2. CDR1 SGHKS and CDR2 YYEKEE come from the germline V gene (reference sequence). The CDR3 runs to 16 residues. The J segment lost 1 base and the V segment lost 4 bases, leaving 7 bases of the junction unmatched. The CDR3 here is CASSNPTSGGTDTQYF. In nucleotides, the CDR3 is TGTGCCAGCAGCAACCCGACTAGCGGAGGCACAGATACGCAGTATTTT.

The rearrangement links TRBV10-1 to TRBJ2-2, with TRBD1 identical over 8 bases. Germline V CDR1 and CDR2: WNHNN, SYGVQD (reference sequence). The CDR3 spans 15 residues. V shed 6 bases, J shed 3 bases, and the junction held 6 bases outside the gene matches. CDR3 region: CASSRDRGDTGELFF. CDR3 nucleotides: TGCGCCAGCAGCCGAGACAGGGGAGACACCGGGGAGCTGTTTTTT.

The chain has TRBV7-4 and TRBJ2-2; the D is unclear. V dropped 0 bases and J dropped 1 base, with 6 bases sitting between them. CDR1 SGHVT and CDR2 SQSDAQ come from the germline V gene. This CDR3 has 15 amino acids. CDR3 nucleotide sequence: TGTGCCAGCAGCTTAGCGCCAGGGAACACCGGGGAGCTGTTTTTT. It yields the protein CASSLAPGNTGELFF.

In its sample, this clone was seen a few times. Within the sample, other DNA sequences also encode this same CDR3. The V gene is TRBV6-5, the J gene TRBJ1-3, with a weak D call TRBD1 (6 bases). V was shortened by 4 bases and J by 1 base, with 8 bases between the two germline ends. Per the germline V gene, CDR1 is MNHEY and CDR2 is SVGAGI. The CDR3 consists of 14 residues. The CDR3 DNA reads as TGTGCCAGCAGTTTACAGGGTTCTGGAAACACCATATATTTT. Translating gives CASSLQGSGNTIYF.

The chain uses TRBV29-1 and TRBJ1-5; no clear D. This CDR3 region has 12 residues. V lost 4 bases, J lost 7 bases, and 11 bases lay in between. Germline V gives CDR1 SQVTM, CDR2 ANQGSEA. The CDR3 DNA reads as TGCAGCGTTGGAGGGTCAGAACAGCCCCAGCATTTT. Its protein is CSVGGSEQPQHF. Combining the CDR3 with reference TRBV29-1 and TRBJ1-5 gives the whole variable domain SAVISQKPSRDICQRGTSLTIQCQVDSQVTMMFWYRQQPGQSLTLIATANQGSEATYESGFVIDKFPISRPNLTFSTLTVSNMSPEDSSIYLCSVGGSEQPQHFGDGTRLSIL.

This chain joins TRBV6-6 and TRBJ2-1, with D possibly matching TRBD1 (5 bases). Germline V CDR1 and CDR2: MNHNY, SVGAGI (reference sequence). The V end was cut by 7 bases, the J end by 10 bases, with 17 bases between. This CDR3 has 13 residues. In DNA form, the CDR3 reads TGTGCCAGCACCAAGGGGCCCTCGTACGAGCAGTTCTTC. This sequence encodes CASTKGPSYEQFF.